Here is one T cell receptor (beta chain) with its context. Its target is unknown. PCR involved 60 Vbeta and 13 Jbeta primers. Only in-frame clones appear in the TCRdb table, and some are missing; sequencing was by immunoSEQ multiplex PCR. The sample has more than 95,000 clones; over 70% are singletons. The trim removed 8 bases at V and 1 base at J, leaving 6 bases unmatched. CDR3 length equals 13 residues. Per the germline V gene, CDR1 is GTSNPN and CDR2 is SVGIG (reference sequence). These data come from a study of cytomegalovirus exposure and HLA in healthy donors. Study-wide context: In terms of ancestry, the Caucasian-associated cluster contained about four fifths of the approximately 430 genotyped donors. Study findings and constraints: Highly shared sequence variants in one cluster were likely a sequencing artifact. An analysis was carried out later, and it reportedly showed fewer N-insertions in an Asian-associated ancestry cluster than the 666-donor mean.

The sequenced sample consisted of PBMCs. The chain carries TRBV30 and TRBJ1-2; 8 bases align to TRBD1. The clonotype originates from a female donor in good health and CMV-seronegative. The CDR3: CAGGTGNNYGYTF. The CDR3 nucleotides are TGTGCCGGAGGGACAGGCAATAACTATGGCTACACCTTC.